This paragraph covers one T cell receptor beta chain sequence. Its antigen specificity is not known. No base quality values were provided; no much bigger clone lies one nucleotide off. This sample is drawn from a study of early T cells in non-severe SARS-CoV-2 infection (dated by TCRdb to the early 2020s). Looking at the study overall: TCR sequencing used bulk RNA from unsorted whole blood, so alpha and beta chains could not be paired.

Paper-wide results and their limitations: Matching against VDJdb was skewed toward anti-spike CD8 responses, likely underestimated virus-specific expansions, and missed private and CD4 specificities.

This was a case-control study nested in a cohort of healthcare workers in London, UK, who had nasopharyngeal swab PCR tests and blood samples taken every week. Healthcare workers were recruited during the week of the UK lockdown, between 23 and 31 March 2020, and followed weekly for up to about 15 weeks. The method behind the library was 5' RACE. The reads were generated on a NextSeq 500. To correct for sequencing error and PCR bias, the TCR library protocol tagged individual cDNA molecules with unique molecular identifiers. Sequencing covered both TCR alpha and beta chains, and within each sample the abundances of alpha and beta sequences were tightly co-correlated. Per the source publication's procedure: Decombinator V4 was used to annotate the V gene, J gene and CDR3 of the TCR sequences. Expanded TCRs were defined as changing significantly between any two time points under a Poisson model with p below 0.0001. Abundances of TCRs were expressed as counts per million after normalisation to the total number of TCRs sequenced in each sample. MAIT TCRs were defined by TRAV1-2 paired with TRAJ12, TRAJ20 or TRAJ33, and iNKT TCRs by TRAV10 paired with TRAJ18. VDJdb, accessed 1 November 2021, was searched for CMV, EBV and SARS-CoV-2 annotated TCRs, with TCRs annotated for multiple antigens excluded. TCRdb took the public reads, trimmed them with fastp at Q25, ran MiXCR for clone calling and kept in-frame beta chains. Each record represents a unique CDR3 protein, reported with the most common genes and DNA among its rows. Here the V and J calls rest on TCRdb's processing, not on the authors' analysis. The sample has tens of thousands of distinct CDR3 sequences on record, 10% of them singletons. The ten largest account for under 6% of the sample.

The CDR3 covers 16 residues, taking in both the cysteine and the phenylalanine. The read is trimmed to its CDR3 DNA, 48 bases read in frame from base 1. V is trimmed back by 1 base and J by 5 bases, and the junction contains 6 bases that no gene match accounts for. The germline V gene encodes CDR1 LGHDT and CDR2 YNNKEL (reference sequence). The chain uses TRBV3-1 and TRBJ2-1; 9 middle bases align to TRBD2. Source material: whole blood. The sequence came from an adult who was a healthcare worker with PCR-confirmed SARS-CoV-2 infection or an uninfected control (not recorded which). CDR3 reads: CASSQVGLAGHNEQFF. The sequenced DNA: TGTGCCAGCAGCCAAGTTGGCCTAGCGGGGCACAATGAGCAGTTCTTC.